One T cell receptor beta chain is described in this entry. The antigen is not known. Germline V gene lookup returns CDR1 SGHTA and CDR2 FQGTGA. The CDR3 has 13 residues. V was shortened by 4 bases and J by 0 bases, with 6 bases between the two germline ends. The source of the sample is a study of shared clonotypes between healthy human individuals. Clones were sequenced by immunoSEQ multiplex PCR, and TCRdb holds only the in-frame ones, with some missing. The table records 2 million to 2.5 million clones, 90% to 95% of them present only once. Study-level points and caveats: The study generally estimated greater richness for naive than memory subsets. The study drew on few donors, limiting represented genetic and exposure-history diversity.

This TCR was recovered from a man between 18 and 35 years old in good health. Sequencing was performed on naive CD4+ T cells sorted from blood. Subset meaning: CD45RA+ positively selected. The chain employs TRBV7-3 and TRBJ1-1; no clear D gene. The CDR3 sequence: CASSSNLNTEAFF. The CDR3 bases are TGTGCCAGCAGCTCTAACCTGAACACTGAAGCTTTCTTT.